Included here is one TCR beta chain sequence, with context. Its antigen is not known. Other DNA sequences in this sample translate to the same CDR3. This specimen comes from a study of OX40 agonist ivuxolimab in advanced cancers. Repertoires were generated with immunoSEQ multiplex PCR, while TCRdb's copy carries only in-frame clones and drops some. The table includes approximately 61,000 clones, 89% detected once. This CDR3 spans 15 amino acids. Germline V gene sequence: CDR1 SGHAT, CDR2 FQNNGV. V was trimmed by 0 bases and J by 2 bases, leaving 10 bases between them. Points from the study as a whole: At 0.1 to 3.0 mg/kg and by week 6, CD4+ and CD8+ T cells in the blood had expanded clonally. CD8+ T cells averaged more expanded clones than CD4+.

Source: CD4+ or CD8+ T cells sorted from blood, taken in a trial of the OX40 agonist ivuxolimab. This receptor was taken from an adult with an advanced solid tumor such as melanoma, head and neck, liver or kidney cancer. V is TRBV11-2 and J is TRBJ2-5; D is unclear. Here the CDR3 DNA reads TGTGCCAGCAGCTTAGAGTGGCAGACACAAGAGACCCAGTACTTC. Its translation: CASSLEWQTQETQYF.